The TCR beta chain described here comes from a study of blood T cell repertoires in COVID-19. Study background: Sources were T cells, B-cell-depleted T cells, or PBMCs; the material itself was cDNA or gDNA.

Across about two dozen US areas, participants ranged in age from about 18 to 90 years. Self-reported history from a screening survey and questionnaire set each donor's cohort. Between the trimmed V and J ends, which lost 3 bases and 3 bases, there was a span of 7 bases. Germline assignment: CDR1 LGHNA and CDR2 YSLEER. The length of the CDR3 is 13 residues. TCRdb's copy holds only in-frame clones and misses some; the assay was immunoSEQ multiplex PCR. The data show around 400,000 clones, just under 90% seen once. The TCR was taken from a woman in her 30s who had recovered from COVID-19. Sequenced material: PBMCs or T cells enriched from blood (not recorded which). The chain employs TRBV4-3 and TRBJ2-3; D is undetermined. CDR3 region: CASSHANTDTQYF. CDR3 DNA: TGCGCCAGCAGCCATGCTAATACAGATACGCAGTATTTT.